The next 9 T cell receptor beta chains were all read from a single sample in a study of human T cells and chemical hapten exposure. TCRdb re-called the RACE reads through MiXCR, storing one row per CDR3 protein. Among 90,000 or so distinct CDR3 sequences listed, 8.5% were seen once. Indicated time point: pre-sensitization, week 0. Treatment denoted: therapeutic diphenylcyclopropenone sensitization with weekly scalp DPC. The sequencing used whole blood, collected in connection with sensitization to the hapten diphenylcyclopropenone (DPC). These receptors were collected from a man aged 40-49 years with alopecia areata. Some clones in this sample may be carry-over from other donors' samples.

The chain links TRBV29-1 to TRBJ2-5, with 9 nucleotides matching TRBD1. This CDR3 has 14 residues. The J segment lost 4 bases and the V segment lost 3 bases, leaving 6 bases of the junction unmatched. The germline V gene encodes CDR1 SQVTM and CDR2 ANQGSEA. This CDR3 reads CSVDGTGRGETQYF. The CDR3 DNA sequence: TGCAGCGTTGATGGGACAGGGAGAGGAGAGACCCAGTACTTC.

As DNA, the CDR3 is TGCGCCAGCAGCGTGGGGACCCAGCGGTGGACTGAAGCTTTCTTT. It yields the protein CASSVGTQRWTEAFF. The chain recombines TRBV5-1 with TRBJ1-1; TRBD1 might be the D (5 bases). This CDR3 is built from 15 residues. Germline V CDR1 and CDR2: SGHRS, YFSETQ. With 4 bases removed from V and 5 bases from J, the gap between germline ends came to 18 bases.

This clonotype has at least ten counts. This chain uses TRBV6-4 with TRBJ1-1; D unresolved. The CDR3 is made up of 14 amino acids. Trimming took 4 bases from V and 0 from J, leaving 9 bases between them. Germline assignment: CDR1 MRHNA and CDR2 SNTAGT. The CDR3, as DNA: TGTGCCAGCAGTGCAACATATATGAACACTGAAGCTTTCTTT. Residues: CASSATYMNTEAFF.

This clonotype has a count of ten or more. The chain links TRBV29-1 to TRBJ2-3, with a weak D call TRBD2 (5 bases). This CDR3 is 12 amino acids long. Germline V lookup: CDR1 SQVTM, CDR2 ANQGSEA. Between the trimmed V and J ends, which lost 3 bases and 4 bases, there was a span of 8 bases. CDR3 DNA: TGCAGCGTTGATCGGGGATCAGATACGCAGTATTTT. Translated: CSVDRGSDTQYF.

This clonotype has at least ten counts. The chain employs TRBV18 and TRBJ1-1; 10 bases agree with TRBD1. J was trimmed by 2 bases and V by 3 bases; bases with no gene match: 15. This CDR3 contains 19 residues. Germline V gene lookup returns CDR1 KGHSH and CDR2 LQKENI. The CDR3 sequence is CASSPLRTGGTVYNTEAFF. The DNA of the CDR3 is TGTGCCAGCTCACCCTTACGGACAGGGGGGACGGTGTACAACACTGAAGCTTTCTTT.

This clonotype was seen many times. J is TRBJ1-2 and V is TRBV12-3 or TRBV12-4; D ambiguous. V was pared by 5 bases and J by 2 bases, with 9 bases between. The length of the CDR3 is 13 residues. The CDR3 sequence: CASSHLPNYGYTF. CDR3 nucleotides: TGTGCCAGCAGTCACCTGCCGAACTATGGCTACACCTTC.

CDR3 coding DNA: TGTGCCAGCTCACCGGGTCAGGGGGAGGCCAAAAACATTCAGTACTTC. Protein: CASSPGQGEAKNIQYF. The chain links TRBV18 to TRBJ2-4; 7 positions agree with TRBD1. Germline assignment: CDR1 KGHSH and CDR2 LQKENI. Trimming cost V 3 bases and J 1 base; bases outside gene matches: 6. The CDR3 has 16 residues.

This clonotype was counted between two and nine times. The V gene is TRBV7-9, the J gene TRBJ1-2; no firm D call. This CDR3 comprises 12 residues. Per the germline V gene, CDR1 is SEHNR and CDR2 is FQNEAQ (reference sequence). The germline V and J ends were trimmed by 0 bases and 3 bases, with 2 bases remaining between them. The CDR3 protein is CASSLADYGYTF. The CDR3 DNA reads TGTGCCAGCAGCTTAGCAGACTATGGCTACACCTTC.

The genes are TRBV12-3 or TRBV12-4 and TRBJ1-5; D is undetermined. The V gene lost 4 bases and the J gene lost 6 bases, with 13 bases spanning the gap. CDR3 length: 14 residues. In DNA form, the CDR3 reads TGTGCCAGCAGTTCCACCAAAAGCCGTCAGCCCCAGCATTTT. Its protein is CASSSTKSRQPQHF.